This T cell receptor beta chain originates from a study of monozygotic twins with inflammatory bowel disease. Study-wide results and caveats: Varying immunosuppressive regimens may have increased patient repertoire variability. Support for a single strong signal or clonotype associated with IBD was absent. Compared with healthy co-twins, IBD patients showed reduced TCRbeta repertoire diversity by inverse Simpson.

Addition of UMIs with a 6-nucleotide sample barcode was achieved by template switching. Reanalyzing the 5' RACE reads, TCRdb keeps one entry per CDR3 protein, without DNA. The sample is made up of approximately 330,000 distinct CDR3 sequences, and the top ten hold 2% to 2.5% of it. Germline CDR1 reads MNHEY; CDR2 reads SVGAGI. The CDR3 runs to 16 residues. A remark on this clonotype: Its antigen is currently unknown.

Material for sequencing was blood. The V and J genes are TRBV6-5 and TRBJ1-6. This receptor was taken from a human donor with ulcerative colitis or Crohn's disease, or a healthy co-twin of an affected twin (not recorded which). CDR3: CASSLGPGSYNSPLHF.